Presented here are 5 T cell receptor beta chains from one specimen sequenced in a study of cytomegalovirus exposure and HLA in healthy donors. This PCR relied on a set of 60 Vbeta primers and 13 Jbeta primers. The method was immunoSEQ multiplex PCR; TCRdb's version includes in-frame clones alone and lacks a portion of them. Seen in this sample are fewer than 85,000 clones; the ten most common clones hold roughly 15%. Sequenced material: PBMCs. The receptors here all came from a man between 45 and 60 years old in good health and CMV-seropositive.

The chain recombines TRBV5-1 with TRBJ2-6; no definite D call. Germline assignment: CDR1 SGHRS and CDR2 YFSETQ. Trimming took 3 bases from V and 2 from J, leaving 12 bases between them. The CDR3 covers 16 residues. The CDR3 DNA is TGCGCCAGCAGCTCCCAGGATGGTGCTGGGGCCAACGTCCTGACTTTC. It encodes CASSSQDGAGANVLTF. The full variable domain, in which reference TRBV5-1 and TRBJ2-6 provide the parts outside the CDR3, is KAGVTQTPRYLIKTRGQQVTLSCSPISGHRSVSWYQQTPGQGLQFLFEYFSETQRNKGNFPGRFSGRQFSNSRSEMNVSTLELGDSALYLCASSSQDGAGANVLTFGAGSRLTVL.

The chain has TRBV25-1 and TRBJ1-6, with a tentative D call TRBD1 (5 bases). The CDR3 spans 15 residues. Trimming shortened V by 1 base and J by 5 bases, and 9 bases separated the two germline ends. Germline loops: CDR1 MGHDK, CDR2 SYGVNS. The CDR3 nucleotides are TGTGCCAGCAGTGAATCAGGGAAGGATAATTCACCCCTCCACTTT. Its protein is CASSESGKDNSPLHF.

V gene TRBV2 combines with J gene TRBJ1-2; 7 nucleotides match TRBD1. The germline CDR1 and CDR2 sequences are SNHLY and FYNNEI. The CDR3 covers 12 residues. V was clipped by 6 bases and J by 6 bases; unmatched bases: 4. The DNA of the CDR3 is TGTGCCAGCAGGGAAACAGGGGATGGCTACACCTTC. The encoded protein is CASRETGDGYTF.

The chain's CDR3 is CASSAGNEQFF. CDR3 sequence (DNA): TGTGCCAGTAGCGCCGGGAATGAGCAGTTCTTC. The chain carries TRBV19 and TRBJ2-1, with unresolved D. The CDR3 covers 11 residues. Germline CDR1 and CDR2: LNHDA and SQIVND (reference sequence). The V end was cut by 6 bases, the J end by 7 bases, with 7 bases between.

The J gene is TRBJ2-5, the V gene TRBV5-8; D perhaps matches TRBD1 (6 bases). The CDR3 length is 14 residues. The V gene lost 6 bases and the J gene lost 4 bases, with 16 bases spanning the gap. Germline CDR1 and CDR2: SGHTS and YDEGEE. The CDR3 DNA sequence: TGTGCCAGCACCTCACAGGGAGCCCGAGAGACCCAGTACTTC. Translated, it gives CASTSQGARETQYF.